The 26 T cell receptor beta chains below were found in one sample sequenced in a study of blood T cell repertoires in COVID-19. TCRdb's copy holds only in-frame clones and misses some; the assay was immunoSEQ multiplex PCR. Of about 270,000 clones detected, 80% to 95% appear once; the ten largest clones hold roughly 2.9%. Sequencing was performed on PBMCs or T cells enriched from blood (not recorded which). The origin of the receptors is a man aged 35 to 55 who had been exposed to COVID-19.

The rearrangement joins TRBV2 to TRBJ2-6; D is uncertain. CDR1 and CDR2 (germline): SNHLY, FYNNEI. Trimming cost V 4 bases and J 1 base, with 5 bases left between them. CDR3 length equals 14 residues. DNA of the CDR3: TGTGCCAGCAGTGCCGGTTCTGGGGCCAACGTCCTGACTTTC. This translates into CASSAGSGANVLTF.

This chain joins TRBV4-3 and TRBJ2-7, with a weak D call TRBD2 (5 bases). There are 18 residues in the CDR3. Trimming took off 0 bases at V and 4 bases at J, with 22 bases between the two ends. CDR1 is LGHNA, CDR2 YSLEER, per germline. The CDR3 here is CASSQEDSAGMGGYEQYF. The CDR3 bases are TGCGCCAGCAGCCAAGAGGATAGTGCGGGTATGGGCGGATACGAGCAGTACTTC.

This chain connects TRBV10-2 to TRBJ2-7, with D possibly TRBD2 on 5 matching bases. This CDR3 has 13 residues. Germline assignment: CDR1 WSHSY and CDR2 SAAADI. V lost 7 bases, J lost 2 bases, and 12 bases lay in between. The CDR3 sequence is CASISTKTYEQYF. The CDR3 nucleotides read TGCGCCAGCATCTCGACTAAAACCTACGAGCAGTACTTC.

CDR3 DNA sequence: TGTGCCAGCAGGACCGCGGGGGAGAACACAGATACGCAGTATTTT. This translates into CASRTAGENTDTQYF. The V gene is TRBV21-1, the J gene TRBJ2-3; the D call of TRBD2 is as the table states it, not checked on the DNA. TRBV21-1 is flagged as a pseudogene. The CDR3 extends over 15 amino acids.

The chain employs TRBV3-1 (or the pseudogene TRBV3-2) and TRBJ2-2; a weak D match, TRBD2 (5 bases). The germline gives CDR1 LGHDT, CDR2 YNNKEL (reference sequence). Between the trimmed V and J ends, which lost 4 bases and 4 bases, there was a span of 10 bases. The CDR3 is made up of 14 amino acids. As DNA, the CDR3 is TGTGCCAGCAGCCTGCGCCGGGGCACCGGGGAGCTGTTTTTT. It codes for CASSLRRGTGELFF.

This chain links TRBV19 with TRBJ2-7; 13 bases agree with TRBD2. Germline V lookup: CDR1 LNHDA, CDR2 SQIVND (reference sequence). V shed 0 bases, J shed 12 bases, and the junction held 8 bases outside the gene matches. This CDR3 spans 15 amino acids. The chain's CDR3 is CASSIDTGTSGTRYF. CDR3 DNA sequence: TGTGCCAGTAGTATAGATACAGGGACTAGCGGGACAAGGTACTTC.

The V and J genes are TRBV13 and TRBJ1-1, with TRBD1 matching 9 bases. CDR3 length equals 15 residues. Unmatched junction bases numbered 8, after V lost 4 bases and J lost 5 bases. The germline CDR1 and CDR2 sequences are PRHDT and FYEKMQ (reference sequence). CDR3 DNA: TGTGCCAGCAGCTCAGTAAACAGGGGGCAAACTGAAGCTTTCTTT. Amino acid sequence: CASSSVNRGQTEAFF.

This chain uses TRBV21-1 with TRBJ1-2; no check of the table's D call, TRBD1, against the DNA was made. TRBV21-1 is a recognized pseudogene. The CDR3 covers 17 residues. The DNA of the CDR3 is TGTGCCAGCAGCAAAGTCCGATGGGACAGGGGCCGGGATGGCTACACCTTC. Translating gives CASSKVRWDRGRDGYTF.

J is TRBJ2-4 and V is TRBV27; 7 nucleotides agree with TRBD2. The V gene end was trimmed by 5 bases and the J gene end by 0 bases; junction bases not matched to a gene: 4. This CDR3 is 15 amino acids long. The V gene's germline CDR1 is MNHEY and CDR2 SMNVEV (reference sequence). The CDR3: CASSLIAGAKNIQYF. In nucleotides, the CDR3 is TGTGCCAGCAGTCTTATAGCGGGAGCCAAAAACATTCAGTACTTC.

This sequence joins TRBV24-1 and TRBJ2-1; 8 nucleotides line up with TRBD2. CDR3 length: 17 residues. Germline CDR1 is KGHDR and CDR2 is SFDVKD. After removal of 3 bases from V and 5 bases from J, the junction contained 11 bases not matched to a gene. CDR3 sequence (DNA): TGTGCCACCAGTGATCGATACACTAGCGGCCAAAACAATGAGCAGTTCTTC. Its protein product is CATSDRYTSGQNNEQFF.

J is TRBJ2-7 and V is TRBV10-3; possible D gene TRBD1, 6 bases. CDR1 is ENHRY, CDR2 SYGVKD, per germline. CDR3 size: 16 residues. The ends were cut back, 3 bases at V and 1 base at J, with 16 bases in the middle. DNA for the CDR3: TGTGCCATCAGTGATGAGGGGACAAGGGGGTCCTACGAGCAGTACTTC. It encodes CAISDEGTRGSYEQYF.

The chain couples TRBV5-1 to TRBJ1-4; 7 nucleotides line up with TRBD1. Losses at the gene ends were 4 bases for V and 2 bases for J; bases not matched to a gene: 14. The length of the CDR3 is 18 residues. Per the germline V gene, CDR1 is SGHRS and CDR2 is YFSETQ. This chain's CDR3 is CASSPAYRGGRTNEKLFF. The CDR3 DNA sequence: TGCGCCAGCAGCCCAGCCTACAGGGGAGGAAGGACTAATGAAAAACTGTTTTTT.

This rearrangement joins TRBV28 to TRBJ2-1; no reliable D call. Germline loops: CDR1 MDHEN, CDR2 SYDVKM. The CDR3 spans 12 residues. V lost 6 bases, J lost 9 bases, and 12 bases lay in between. CDR3 nucleotides: TGTGCCAGCAGCCAGGTTTATAGTGAGCAGTTCTTC. Its protein is CASSQVYSEQFF.

The chain couples TRBV15 to TRBJ2-7; 14 nucleotides match TRBD2. Germline assignment: CDR1 LNHNV and CDR2 YYDKDF (reference sequence). Trimming took 0 bases from V and 4 from J; bases not matched to a gene: 5. The CDR3 contains 17 residues. CDR3 loop: CATSRDGTSGSRYEQYF. CDR3 DNA: TGTGCCACCAGCAGAGACGGGACTAGCGGGAGTAGATACGAGCAGTACTTC.

This chain links TRBV30 with TRBJ1-1; TRBD1 is a possible D gene (6 bases). The germline V gene has CDR1 GTSNPN and CDR2 SVGIG (reference sequence). This CDR3 comprises 14 residues. Trimming took 3 bases from V and 1 from J, leaving 12 bases between them. CDR3 protein: CAWRQGQGNTEAFF. CDR3 nucleotide sequence: TGTGCCTGGAGGCAGGGGCAGGGGAACACTGAAGCTTTCTTT.

CDR3 residues: CASSLPGLRGDTQYF. The CDR3 DNA is TGTGCCAGCAGCTTACCTGGACTTAGGGGGGATACGCAGTATTTT. The chain has TRBV7-9 and TRBJ2-3, with D perhaps TRBD1 (6 bases). V lost 2 bases, J lost 6 bases, and 15 bases lay in between. The CDR3 sequence is 15 residues long. Germline values: CDR1 SEHNR, CDR2 FQNEAQ (reference sequence). The entire variable domain, with the rest obtained from reference TRBV7-9 and TRBJ2-3, is as follows: DTGVSQNPRHKITKRGQNVTFRCDPISEHNRLYWYRQTLGQGPEFLTYFQNEAQLEKSRLLSDRFSAERPKGSFSTLEIQRTEQGDSAMYLCASSLPGLRGDTQYFGPGTRLTVL.

This clone has just a few counts. V usage is TRBV19 and J usage is TRBJ1-2; tentatively, D is TRBD1 (6 bases). CDR1 and CDR2 (germline): LNHDA, SQIVND (reference sequence). This CDR3 spans 17 amino acids. V shed 6 bases and J shed 3 bases, with 23 bases lying between them. The CDR3, as DNA: TGTGCCAGTAGCATCTTACAGGGCCGCCTCTACGACTATGGCTACACCTTC. Amino acid sequence: CASSILQGRLYDYGYTF.

The V call is TRBV24-1, the J call TRBJ1-1; D not certain. The CDR3 is 18 amino acids. The germline V and J ends were trimmed by 3 bases and 0 bases, with 19 bases remaining between them. CDR1 is KGHDR and CDR2 is SFDVKD in the germline V gene. CDR3 region: CATSDRRQTPLMNTEAFF. The CDR3 region has the DNA TGTGCCACCAGTGATCGGAGGCAGACTCCACTGATGAACACTGAAGCTTTCTTT.

This clone was observed a single time. The chain carries TRBV7-6 and TRBJ1-1; D unresolved. V was clipped by 5 bases and J by 1 base, with 11 bases between them. The CDR3 runs 14 residues. CDR1 and CDR2 from the germline V gene are SGHVS and FNYEAQ. The CDR3 nucleotides are TGTGCCAGCAGCCCCTCGACAAAGAACACTGAAGCTTTCTTT. Its protein product is CASSPSTKNTEAFF.

V is TRBV2 and J is TRBJ2-1; 8 bases agree with TRBD2. Germline V gene data show CDR1 as SNHLY and CDR2 as FYNNEI. V dropped 2 bases and J dropped 0; count of bases not matched to a gene: 0. CDR3 length equals 15 residues. The CDR3 is CASSESGSSYNEQFF. In DNA form, the CDR3 reads TGTGCCAGCAGTGAAAGCGGGAGCTCCTACAATGAGCAGTTCTTC.

V gene TRBV6-1 combines with J gene TRBJ2-1; TRBD1 matches 9 bases. With 1 base clipped from V and 4 bases from J, the junction kept 2 bases outside the gene matches. CDR1 and CDR2 (germline): MNHNS, SASEGT. This CDR3 has 15 residues. The CDR3 loop reads CASSEGTGAYNEQFF. The CDR3 DNA reads as TGTGCCAGCAGTGAAGGGACAGGGGCATACAATGAGCAGTTCTTC.

The V and J genes are TRBV7-3 and TRBJ2-2, with 11 bases aligning to TRBD2. This CDR3 has 18 amino acids. Germline loops: CDR1 SGHTA, CDR2 FQGTGA. Trimming removed 5 bases from V and 4 bases from J; junction bases left unmatched: 12. In nucleotides, the CDR3 is TGTGCCAGCAGCCCCCGAGTAGCGGGAGGGATGGGCACCGGGGAGCTGTTTTTT. Amino acids: CASSPRVAGGMGTGELFF.

Only one count was recorded for this clone. V usage is TRBV10-3 and J usage is TRBJ1-2, with 11 bases identical to TRBD1. The V and J ends lost 11 bases and 8 bases, in that order; junction bases with no gene match: 10. Germline V gives CDR1 ENHRY, CDR2 SYGVKD. CDR3 size: 13 residues. The CDR3 region is CAGRGQGAEGYTF. The CDR3 DNA sequence: TGTGCCGGACGAGGACAGGGGGCTGAAGGCTACACCTTC.

The chain employs TRBV2 and TRBJ2-3; 10 bases fit TRBD2. V lost 6 bases and J lost 4; bases outside the gene matches: 7. The CDR3 contains 15 residues. CDR1 is SNHLY and CDR2 is FYNNEI in the germline V gene. The CDR3 bases are TGTGCCAGCAGACAGCGGGAGGGCCACGCAGATACGCAGTATTTT. This gives the protein CASRQREGHADTQYF. Full variable domain (rest looked up from reference TRBV2 and TRBJ2-3): EPEVTQTPSHQVTQMGQEVILRCVPISNHLYFYWYRQILGQKVEFLVSFYNNEISEKSEIFDDQFSVERPDGSNFTLKIRSTKLEDSAMYFCASRQREGHADTQYFGPGTRLTVL.

The chain is built from TRBV19 and TRBJ2-1; tentative D call: TRBD2 (5 bases). V lost 3 bases and J 0 bases, leaving 12 bases between the germline ends. In germline, CDR1 is LNHDA, CDR2 SQIVND (reference sequence). The CDR3 loop spans 16 amino acids. The DNA for the CDR3 is TGTGCCAGTAGTATGAGAAGCGGCAGCTCCTACAATGAGCAGTTCTTC. This gives the protein CASSMRSGSSYNEQFF.

Here the CDR3 DNA reads TGTGCCAGCAGGAGACCCGGGACAGGGGACTACGAGCAGTACTTC. This codes for CASRRPGTGDYEQYF. The V gene is TRBV6-5, the J gene TRBJ2-7, with 10 bases that match TRBD1. After removal of 6 bases from V and 3 bases from J, the junction contained 8 bases not matched to a gene. Germline CDR1 MNHEY, CDR2 SVGAGI. CDR3 length equals 15 residues.